This TCR beta chain originates from a study of T cell responses to AZD1222 COVID-19 vaccine. TCRdb's table, derived via immunoSEQ multiplex PCR, lists solely in-frame clones and lacks some. The sample holds about 170,000 clones; approximately 93% are singletons and the top ten take about 3.9%. V dropped 6 bases and J dropped 0 bases, with 9 bases sitting between them. The CDR3 covers 13 residues. Germline CDR1 is ENHRY and CDR2 is SYGVKD. The sequences come from peripheral blood, collected on day 0 of AZD1222 vaccination. The origin of this receptor is an adult in good health. The V and J genes are TRBV10-3 and TRBJ2-7, with D perhaps matching TRBD1 (5 bases). The CDR3 reads CAIRDTSSYEQYF. In nucleotides, the CDR3 is TGTGCCATCAGGGACACCAGCTCCTACGAGCAGTACTTC.